This TCR beta chain comes out of a study of blood T cell repertoires in COVID-19. The CDR3 runs to 15 residues. Trimming cost V 4 bases and J 5 bases, with 17 bases left between them. Germline V lookup: CDR1 LGHDT, CDR2 YNNKEL (reference sequence). How the authors handled the data: Researchers report that nucleated cell counts were estimated from reference gene primer amplification. The data were produced by immunoSEQ multiplex PCR, yet TCRdb's version contains in-frame clones alone and is incomplete. The V and J calls and the clone size are those of that table, but D and trimming were determined from the DNA. The sample carries some 200,000 clones, around nine tenths recorded once. This clone occurred once. The Seattle site enrolled patients during active infection and followed them longitudinally.

The chain employs TRBV3-1 (or the pseudogene TRBV3-2) and TRBJ1-2; TRBD1 is a possible D gene (6 bases). The receptor comes from a woman aged 70-85 years with COVID-19, enrolled during active disease. Sample: peripheral blood. The CDR3 sequence is CASSPGRGASYGYTF. The CDR3 DNA sequence: TGTGCCAGCAGCCCAGGTCGGGGGGCGTCGTATGGCTACACCTTC.